This record looks at one T cell receptor beta chain sequence and its context. Its antigen remains unidentified. Each CDR3 protein is one row after TCRdb ran MiXCR on the 5' RACE reads. The data contain almost 550,000 distinct CDR3 sequences, about a fifth of them singletons. The record originates from a study of T-cell memory formation after mild COVID-19. Study-wide context: Largely, the TCR clusters proved donor specific.

Study-level findings and limits: Those CD4+ clones that contracted were mainly in CM and EM (CD8+ ones in EMRA).

The CDR3 runs to 15 residues. Losses at the gene ends were 0 bases for V and 8 bases for J; bases not matched to a gene: 5. Per germline, CDR1 SGDLS and CDR2 YYNGEE. Sequencing used PBMCs or a T cell subset sorted from them (not recorded which). The receptor was derived from an adult woman who had mild COVID-19 (a few samples of this study predate the infection). Cell type and time point are not known. J is TRBJ2-1 and V is TRBV9, with 10 bases fitting TRBD2. The CDR3 is CASSVGLAGAHEQFF. In nucleotides, the CDR3 is TGTGCCAGCAGCGTAGGGCTAGCGGGAGCACATGAGCAGTTCTTC.